This TCR beta chain originates from a study of blood T cell repertoires in COVID-19. Study-level information: COVID-19 samples collected from the United States, Italy and Spain covered acute and convalescent phases. PBMCs, B-cell-depleted T cells, or T cells provided the cDNA or gDNA that made up the material.

Followed longitudinally, the Seattle patients had been enrolled during active infection. The authors' processing: By means of reference gene primer amplification, nucleated cell counts were estimated. Profiling relied on immunoSEQ multiplex PCR, and the TCRdb table lists in-frame clones only, not all of them. Clonal size and the V and J genes are those of that table, whereas D and trimming came from the DNA. Of 300,000 or so clones in the sample, approximately 90% were seen once. The sample taken for sequencing was peripheral blood. The TCR was taken from a woman younger than 45 with COVID-19, enrolled during active disease.

The CDR3 DNA is TGTGCCTGGAGTGTCAGACAGGGGGTAGGGGAAAAACTGTTTTTT. It codes for CAWSVRQGVGEKLFF. The rearrangement joins TRBV30 to TRBJ1-4; 9 nucleotides agree with TRBD1. Unmatched junction bases numbered 7, after V lost 0 bases and J lost 8 bases. Germline CDR1 is GTSNPN and CDR2 is SVGIG (reference sequence). This CDR3 has 15 amino acids.